This is a list of T cell receptor beta chains from one sample in a study of blood T cell repertoires in COVID-19. Assay: immunoSEQ multiplex PCR; the TCRdb copy retains only in-frame clones and omits some. The sample carries roughly 200,000 clones, about 80% recorded once. The sequenced sample was peripheral blood. Every receptor here comes from a human donor in a cohort sampled during active COVID-19. Both conserved end residues are part of each CDR3. D genes are given only for firm matches. Some rows have no size entry. The others give once, few or many, or a class for an expanded clone.

clone_size: -; v_call: TRBV20-1; d_call: -; j_call: TRBJ2-7; cdr3_nt: TGCAGTGCGGACAGATTATACGAGCAGTACTTC; cdr3_aa: CSADRLYEQYF
clone_size: -; v_call: TRBV11-1; d_call: -; j_call: TRBJ1-2; cdr3_nt: TGTGCCAGCAGCTTCGGACAGAGGGAGGGCTACACCTTC; cdr3_aa: CASSFGQREGYTF
clone_size: -; v_call: TRBV29-1; d_call: -; j_call: TRBJ2-5; cdr3_nt: TGCAGCGTTGAGGGCTTTCAGGTTCAAGAGACCCAGTACTTC; cdr3_aa: CSVEGFQVQETQYF
clone_size: -; v_call: TRBV7-9; d_call: -; j_call: TRBJ1-4; cdr3_nt: TGTGCCAGCGGACTGAGTAGTAATGAAAAACTGTTTTTT; cdr3_aa: CASGLSSNEKLFF
clone_size: -; v_call: TRBV5-1; d_call: TRBD2; j_call: TRBJ2-5; cdr3_nt: TGCGCCAGCAGCTTGGTGCCGGGACTAGCGGGGGCCGGGTACTTC; cdr3_aa: CASSLVPGLAGAGYF
clone_size: -; v_call: TRBV6-5; d_call: TRBD1; j_call: TRBJ2-7; cdr3_nt: TGTGCCAGCAGTTACGCCACAGGGGCCTACGAGCAGTACTTC; cdr3_aa: CASSYATGAYEQYF
clone_size: -; v_call: TRBV4-3; d_call: TRBD1; j_call: TRBJ1-2; cdr3_nt: TGCGCCAGCAGCCAAGATCCAGGGGGCCTGGTCTATGGCTACACCTTC; cdr3_aa: CASSQDPGGLVYGYTF
clone_size: -; v_call: TRBV4-1; d_call: -; j_call: TRBJ1-2; cdr3_nt: TGCGCCAGCAGCTTAGGGGCCCAGACTTACTATGGCTACACCTTC; cdr3_aa: CASSLGAQTYYGYTF
clone_size: -; v_call: TRBV6-5; d_call: TRBD2; j_call: TRBJ2-1; cdr3_nt: TGTGCCAGCATTTTAGCGGGGGACAATGAGCAGTTCTTC; cdr3_aa: CASILAGDNEQFF
clone_size: -; v_call: TRBV9; d_call: TRBD1; j_call: TRBJ1-2; cdr3_nt: TGTGCCAGCAGCCTCAGGGGGTATGGCTACACCTTC; cdr3_aa: CASSLRGYGYTF
clone_size: -; v_call: TRBV9; d_call: -; j_call: TRBJ2-5; cdr3_nt: TGTGCCAGCAGCGTAGCTGGACAACAAGAGACCCAGTACTTC; cdr3_aa: CASSVAGQQETQYF
clone_size: once; v_call: TRBV5-6; d_call: -; j_call: TRBJ1-1; cdr3_nt: TGTGCCAGCAGCTTTGGCCTAGCGGGCACTGAAGCTTTCTTT; cdr3_aa: CASSFGLAGTEAFF
clone_size: -; v_call: TRBV6-2/TRBV6-3; d_call: TRBD1; j_call: TRBJ1-1; cdr3_nt: TGTGCCAGCAGTTACCCTGTTTTGGGACAGGGTGAAGCTTTCTTT; cdr3_aa: CASSYPVLGQGEAFF
clone_size: -; v_call: TRBV5-4; d_call: TRBD1; j_call: TRBJ2-7; cdr3_nt: TGTGCCAGCAGCTTCCCAAGGCAGGGGGCTGGAGAGCAGTACTTC; cdr3_aa: CASSFPRQGAGEQYF
clone_size: once; v_call: TRBV11-3; d_call: -; j_call: TRBJ1-1; cdr3_nt: TGTGCCAGCAGCTCAAGGACAGCGATGGGGAACACTGAAGCTTTCTTT; cdr3_aa: CASSSRTAMGNTEAFF
clone_size: once; v_call: TRBV6-5; d_call: -; j_call: TRBJ2-7; cdr3_nt: TGTGCCAGCAGTTACGCCGCAGGGTCAGCCTACGAGCAGTACTTC; cdr3_aa: CASSYAAGSAYEQYF
clone_size: -; v_call: TRBV28; d_call: -; j_call: TRBJ2-1; cdr3_nt: TGTGCCAGCAGCCGAACTCGGGACTGGTACAATGAGCAGTTCTTC; cdr3_aa: CASSRTRDWYNEQFF
clone_size: -; v_call: TRBV18; d_call: -; j_call: TRBJ2-2; cdr3_nt: TGTGCCAGTTCGGGGGACACCGGGGAGCTGTTTTTT; cdr3_aa: CASSGDTGELFF
clone_size: -; v_call: TRBV28; d_call: -; j_call: TRBJ2-7; cdr3_nt: TGTGCCAGCACCCGCCGGGGGGCCTCCTACGAGCAGTACTTC; cdr3_aa: CASTRRGASYEQYF
clone_size: once; v_call: TRBV11-2; d_call: TRBD2; j_call: TRBJ2-7; cdr3_nt: TGTGCCAGCAGCCTGGAACTAGCGGGCCTCTACGAGCAGTACTTC; cdr3_aa: CASSLELAGLYEQYF
clone_size: -; v_call: TRBV5-8; d_call: -; j_call: TRBJ1-5; cdr3_nt: TGTGCCAGCAGCTTGAGGGGCGCGGGACAGCCCCAGCATTTT; cdr3_aa: CASSLRGAGQPQHF
clone_size: -; v_call: TRBV5-1; d_call: -; j_call: TRBJ2-2; cdr3_nt: TGCGCCAGCAGCTGGGCGGGTTTGGTTCCCCCGAACACCGGGGAGCTGTTTTTT; cdr3_aa: CASSWAGLVPPNTGELFF
clone_size: -; v_call: TRBV3-1/TRBV3-2; d_call: TRBD1; j_call: TRBJ2-5; cdr3_nt: TGTGCCAGCAGCCAAGAAACACACAGGGGGCGCCCACAAGAGACCCAGTACTTC; cdr3_aa: CASSQETHRGRPQETQYF
clone_size: once; v_call: TRBV5-6; d_call: -; j_call: TRBJ2-7; cdr3_nt: TGTGCCAGCAGCTTGTACTCCTACGAGCAGTACTTC; cdr3_aa: CASSLYSYEQYF
clone_size: -; v_call: TRBV7-8; d_call: TRBD1; j_call: TRBJ2-7; cdr3_nt: TGTGCCAGCAGCTTAGGGACAGGGGAGATGAGCGAGCAGTACTTC; cdr3_aa: CASSLGTGEMSEQYF
clone_size: -; v_call: TRBV6-5; d_call: -; j_call: TRBJ2-7; cdr3_nt: TGTGCCAGCAGTTTGGACAGTCCCACGGCCCACGAGCAGTACTTC; cdr3_aa: CASSLDSPTAHEQYF
clone_size: -; v_call: TRBV4-3; d_call: -; j_call: TRBJ1-1; cdr3_nt: TGCGCCAGCAGCCAAGGGAGAAAGGATGACACTGAAGCTTTCTTT; cdr3_aa: CASSQGRKDDTEAFF
clone_size: -; v_call: TRBV4-1; d_call: -; j_call: TRBJ2-7; cdr3_nt: TGCGCCAGCAGCCAAGAAGGCCAGGGATCCTACGAGCAGTACTTC; cdr3_aa: CASSQEGQGSYEQYF
clone_size: -; v_call: TRBV21-1; d_call: -; j_call: TRBJ2-3; cdr3_nt: TGTGCCAGCAGCAAAGGTAACATTAACACAGATACGCAGTATTTT; cdr3_aa: CASSKGNINTDTQYF
clone_size: -; v_call: TRBV6-4; d_call: -; j_call: TRBJ2-2; cdr3_nt: TGTGCCAGCAGCCCCGACGGGGTCACCGGGGAGCTGTTTTTT; cdr3_aa: CASSPDGVTGELFF
clone_size: once; v_call: TRBV21-1; d_call: -; j_call: TRBJ1-1; cdr3_nt: TGTGCCAGCAGCAAAAAGAAGGGGAACAGGGGTGAAGGCACTGAAGCTTTCTTT; cdr3_aa: CASSKKKGNRGEGTEAFF
clone_size: -; v_call: TRBV5-8; d_call: -; j_call: TRBJ1-1; cdr3_nt: TGTGCCAGCAGCTCTTCGGACGGGGGGTTAGGTGAAGCTTTCTTT; cdr3_aa: CASSSSDGGLGEAFF
clone_size: few; v_call: TRBV5-1; d_call: -; j_call: TRBJ2-5; cdr3_nt: TGCGCCAGCAGCCCAGGGCCCTGGGAGACCCAGTACTTC; cdr3_aa: CASSPGPWETQYF
clone_size: few; v_call: TRBV18; d_call: -; j_call: TRBJ2-2; cdr3_nt: TGTGCCAGCTCACCTCAGGTAGCGAACACCGGGGAGCTGTTTTTT; cdr3_aa: CASSPQVANTGELFF
clone_size: -; v_call: TRBV2; d_call: -; j_call: TRBJ1-6; cdr3_nt: TGTGCCAGCTCCGGGGAGAGGTCACCCCTCCACTTT; cdr3_aa: CASSGERSPLHF
clone_size: -; v_call: TRBV5-4; d_call: TRBD1; j_call: TRBJ2-7; cdr3_nt: TGTGCCAGCAGCTTGGAGGGGGCGAGGGCTACTGCCGAGCAGTACTTC; cdr3_aa: CASSLEGARATAEQYF
clone_size: -; v_call: TRBV19; d_call: -; j_call: TRBJ1-6; cdr3_nt: TGTGCCAGTAGTGAGGGGGACGGTTATGGACCCCTCCACTTT; cdr3_aa: CASSEGDGYGPLHF
clone_size: -; v_call: TRBV5-6; d_call: -; j_call: TRBJ1-2; cdr3_nt: TGTGCCAGCAGCTTGGCGGTCGGCTATGGCTACACCTTC; cdr3_aa: CASSLAVGYGYTF
clone_size: -; v_call: TRBV27; d_call: TRBD1; j_call: TRBJ1-6; cdr3_nt: TGTGCCAGCAGAGTCCGGGACAGGGTTAATTCACCCCTCCACTTT; cdr3_aa: CASRVRDRVNSPLHF
clone_size: -; v_call: TRBV27; d_call: -; j_call: TRBJ1-6; cdr3_nt: TGTGCCAGCAGTCCCCGCGGCTCCTATAATTCACCCCTCCACTTT; cdr3_aa: CASSPRGSYNSPLHF
clone_size: -; v_call: TRBV7-2; d_call: TRBD1; j_call: TRBJ2-7; cdr3_nt: TGTGCCAGCAGCGAACCGGGACAGGGAAGCTCCTACGAGCAGTACTTC; cdr3_aa: CASSEPGQGSSYEQYF
clone_size: -; v_call: TRBV4-2; d_call: -; j_call: TRBJ2-2; cdr3_nt: TGTGCCAGCAGCCAAGAGAGCTCGAACACCGGGGAGCTGTTTTTT; cdr3_aa: CASSQESSNTGELFF
clone_size: -; v_call: TRBV5-5; d_call: -; j_call: TRBJ1-5; cdr3_nt: TGTGCCAGCAGCTCGACGGGGGGCTCGGGCAATCAGCCCCAGCATTTT; cdr3_aa: CASSSTGGSGNQPQHF
clone_size: -; v_call: TRBV27; d_call: TRBD1; j_call: TRBJ1-2; cdr3_nt: TGTGCCAGCAGTTCCCCGGGACAGGGGGCAGATGGCTACACCTTC; cdr3_aa: CASSSPGQGADGYTF
clone_size: -; v_call: TRBV19; d_call: TRBD1; j_call: TRBJ2-7; cdr3_nt: TGTGCCAGTAGTTCCGGACAGGGACTTAGCTACGAGCAGTACTTC; cdr3_aa: CASSSGQGLSYEQYF
clone_size: -; v_call: TRBV28; d_call: -; j_call: TRBJ2-1; cdr3_nt: TGTGCCAGCAGTTCCCCCGAAGCCGGGTCCTACAATGAGCAGTTCTTC; cdr3_aa: CASSSPEAGSYNEQFF
clone_size: -; v_call: TRBV4-3; d_call: -; j_call: TRBJ2-7; cdr3_nt: TGCGCCAGCAGCCAAGAGGTGGGCCCCTACGAGCAGTACTTC; cdr3_aa: CASSQEVGPYEQYF
clone_size: few; v_call: TRBV24-1; d_call: TRBD1; j_call: TRBJ2-1; cdr3_nt: TGTGCCACCAGTGATCGACAGGGGGCGGAGGAGCAGTTCTTC; cdr3_aa: CATSDRQGAEEQFF
clone_size: -; v_call: TRBV27; d_call: TRBD2; j_call: TRBJ2-2; cdr3_nt: TGTGCCAGCACTTACGGGTTGACTAGCGGTACCGGGGAGCTGTTTTTT; cdr3_aa: CASTYGLTSGTGELFF
clone_size: -; v_call: TRBV4-3; d_call: -; j_call: TRBJ1-2; cdr3_nt: TGCGCCAGCAGCCAGTGGACAGCCTATGGCTACACCTTC; cdr3_aa: CASSQWTAYGYTF
clone_size: -; v_call: TRBV4-2; d_call: -; j_call: TRBJ2-7; cdr3_nt: TGTGCCAGCAGCCAAGATCGAGGCGGAGCCTACGAGCAGTACTTC; cdr3_aa: CASSQDRGGAYEQYF
clone_size: -; v_call: TRBV27; d_call: TRBD2; j_call: TRBJ2-1; cdr3_nt: TGTGCCAGCAGGGGGGGGAGCGTTTTGGGTTCCAATGAGCAGTTCTTC; cdr3_aa: CASRGGSVLGSNEQFF
clone_size: -; v_call: TRBV3-1/TRBV3-2; d_call: -; j_call: TRBJ1-1; cdr3_nt: TGTGCCAGCAGCCAAGATGAGGAAGCTTTCTTT; cdr3_aa: CASSQDEEAFF
clone_size: -; v_call: TRBV4-3; d_call: TRBD2; j_call: TRBJ2-5; cdr3_nt: TGCGCCAGCAGCCCGGGACTAGCGGGAGAAGAGACCCAGTACTTC; cdr3_aa: CASSPGLAGEETQYF
clone_size: -; v_call: TRBV6-6; d_call: -; j_call: TRBJ1-2; cdr3_nt: TGTGCCAGCAGTTACTCGGGCAGGTCTAACTATGGCTACACCTTC; cdr3_aa: CASSYSGRSNYGYTF
clone_size: -; v_call: TRBV28; d_call: -; j_call: TRBJ1-2; cdr3_nt: TGTGCCAGCAGTTCGGGGGGCGCTAACTATGGCTACACCTTC; cdr3_aa: CASSSGGANYGYTF